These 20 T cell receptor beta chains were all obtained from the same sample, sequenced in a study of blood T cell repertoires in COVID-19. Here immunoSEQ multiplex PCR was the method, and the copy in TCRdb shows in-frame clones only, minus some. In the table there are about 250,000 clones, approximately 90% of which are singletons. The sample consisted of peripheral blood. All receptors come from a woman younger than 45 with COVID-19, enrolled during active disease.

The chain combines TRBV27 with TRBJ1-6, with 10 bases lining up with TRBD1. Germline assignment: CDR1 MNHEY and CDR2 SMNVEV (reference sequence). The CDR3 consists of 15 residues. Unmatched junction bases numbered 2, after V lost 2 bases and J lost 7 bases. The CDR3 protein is CASSLLGQGNSPLHF. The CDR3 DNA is TGTGCCAGCAGTTTACTGGGACAGGGGAATTCACCCCTCCACTTT.

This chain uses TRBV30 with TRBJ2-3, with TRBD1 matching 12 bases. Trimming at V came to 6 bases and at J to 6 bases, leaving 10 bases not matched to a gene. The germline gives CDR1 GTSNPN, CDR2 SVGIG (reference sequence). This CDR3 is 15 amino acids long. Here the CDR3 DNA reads TGTGCCTGCGGAGACCGGGACAGGGGGCTGGATACGCAGTATTTT. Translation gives CACGDRDRGLDTQYF.

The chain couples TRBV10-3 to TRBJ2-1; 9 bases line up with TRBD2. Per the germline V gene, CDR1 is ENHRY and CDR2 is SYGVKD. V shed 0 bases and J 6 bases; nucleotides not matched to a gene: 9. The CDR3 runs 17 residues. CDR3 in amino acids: CAISESGSGGSSNEQFF. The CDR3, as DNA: TGTGCCATCAGTGAGTCGGGTAGCGGGGGCTCTTCCAATGAGCAGTTCTTC.

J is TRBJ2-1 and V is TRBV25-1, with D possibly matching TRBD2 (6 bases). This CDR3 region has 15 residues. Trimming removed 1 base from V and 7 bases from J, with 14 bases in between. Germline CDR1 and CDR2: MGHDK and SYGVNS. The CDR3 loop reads CASSELSGRWNEQFF. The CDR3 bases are TGTGCCAGCAGTGAATTGTCAGGGAGGTGGAATGAGCAGTTCTTC.

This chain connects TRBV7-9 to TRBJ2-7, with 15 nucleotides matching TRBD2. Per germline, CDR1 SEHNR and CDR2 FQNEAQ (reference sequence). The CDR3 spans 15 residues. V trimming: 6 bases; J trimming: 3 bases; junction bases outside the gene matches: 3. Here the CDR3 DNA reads TGTGCCAGCAGAGGGACTAGCGGGGGGATCTACGAGCAGTACTTC. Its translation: CASRGTSGGIYEQYF.

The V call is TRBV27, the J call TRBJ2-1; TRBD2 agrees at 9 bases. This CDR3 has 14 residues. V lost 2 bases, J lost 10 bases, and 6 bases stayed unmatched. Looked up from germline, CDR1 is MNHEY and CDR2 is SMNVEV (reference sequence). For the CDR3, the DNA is TGTGCCAGCAGTTTAGCAGGTGGACTAGCGGAGCAGTTCTTC. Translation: CASSLAGGLAEQFF.

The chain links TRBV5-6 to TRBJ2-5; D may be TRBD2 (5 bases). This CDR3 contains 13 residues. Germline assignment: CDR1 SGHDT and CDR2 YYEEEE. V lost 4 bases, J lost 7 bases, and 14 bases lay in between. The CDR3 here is CASSLDYFGTQYF. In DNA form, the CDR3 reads TGTGCCAGCAGCCTTGACTACTTCGGGACCCAGTACTTC.

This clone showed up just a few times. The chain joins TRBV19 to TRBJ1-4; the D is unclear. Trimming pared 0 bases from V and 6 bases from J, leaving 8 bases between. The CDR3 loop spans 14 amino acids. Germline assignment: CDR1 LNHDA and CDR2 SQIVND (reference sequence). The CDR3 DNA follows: TGTGCCAGTAGTATAGATCCCACAGATGAAAAACTGTTTTTT. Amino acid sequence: CASSIDPTDEKLFF.

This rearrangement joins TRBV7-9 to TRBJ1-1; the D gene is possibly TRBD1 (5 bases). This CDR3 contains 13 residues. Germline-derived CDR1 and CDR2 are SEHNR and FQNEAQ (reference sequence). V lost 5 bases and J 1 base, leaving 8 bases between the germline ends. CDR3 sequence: CASSRQGNTEAFF. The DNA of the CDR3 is TGTGCCAGCAGCCGGCAGGGGAACACTGAAGCTTTCTTT.

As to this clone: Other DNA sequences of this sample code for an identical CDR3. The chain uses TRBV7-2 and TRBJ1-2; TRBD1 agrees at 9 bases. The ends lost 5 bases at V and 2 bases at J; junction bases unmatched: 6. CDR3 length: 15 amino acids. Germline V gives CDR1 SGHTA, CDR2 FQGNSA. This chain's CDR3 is CASSPRDRANYGYTF. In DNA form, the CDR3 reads TGTGCCAGCAGCCCCCGGGACAGGGCAAACTATGGCTACACCTTC.

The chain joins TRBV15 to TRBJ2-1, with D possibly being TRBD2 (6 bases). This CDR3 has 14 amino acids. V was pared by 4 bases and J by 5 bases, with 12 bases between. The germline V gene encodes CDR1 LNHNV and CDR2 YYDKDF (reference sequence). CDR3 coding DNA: TGTGCCACCAGCACCGGGACTTACCACAATGAGCAGTTCTTC. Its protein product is CATSTGTYHNEQFF. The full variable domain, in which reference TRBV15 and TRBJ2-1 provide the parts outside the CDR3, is DAMVIQNPRYQVTQFGKPVTLSCSQTLNHNVMYWYQQKSSQAPKLLFHYYDKDFNNEADTPDNFQSRRPNTSFCFLDIRSPGLGDTAMYLCATSTGTYHNEQFFGPGTRLTVL.

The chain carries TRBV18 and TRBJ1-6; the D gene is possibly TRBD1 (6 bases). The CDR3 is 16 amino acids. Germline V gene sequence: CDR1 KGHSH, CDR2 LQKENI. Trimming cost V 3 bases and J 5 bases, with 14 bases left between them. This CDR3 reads CASSPTGQNNNSPLHF. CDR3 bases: TGTGCCAGCTCACCCACCGGACAGAACAATAATTCACCCCTCCACTTT.

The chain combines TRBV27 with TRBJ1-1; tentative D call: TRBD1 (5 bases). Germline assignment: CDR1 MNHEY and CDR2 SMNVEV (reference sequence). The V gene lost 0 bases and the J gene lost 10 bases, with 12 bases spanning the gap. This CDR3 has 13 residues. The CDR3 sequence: CASSLSARAGAFF. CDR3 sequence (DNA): TGTGCCAGCAGTTTATCGGCCAGGGCTGGAGCTTTCTTT.

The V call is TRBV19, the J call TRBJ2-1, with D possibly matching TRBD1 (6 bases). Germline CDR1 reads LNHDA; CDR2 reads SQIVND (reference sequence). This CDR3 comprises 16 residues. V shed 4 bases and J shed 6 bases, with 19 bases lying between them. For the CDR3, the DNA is TGTGCCAGTAGTACTCAAACAGGGCGTCGGGGCAATGAGCAGTTCTTC. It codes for CASSTQTGRRGNEQFF.

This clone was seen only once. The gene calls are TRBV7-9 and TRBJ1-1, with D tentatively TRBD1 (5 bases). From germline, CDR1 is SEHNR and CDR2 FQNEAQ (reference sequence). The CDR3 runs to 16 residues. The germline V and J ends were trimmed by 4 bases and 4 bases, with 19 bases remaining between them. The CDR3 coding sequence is TGTGCCAGCAGCTCGCTGAGTCTAGGCGGGGGCACTGAAGCTTTCTTT. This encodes CASSSLSLGGGTEAFF.

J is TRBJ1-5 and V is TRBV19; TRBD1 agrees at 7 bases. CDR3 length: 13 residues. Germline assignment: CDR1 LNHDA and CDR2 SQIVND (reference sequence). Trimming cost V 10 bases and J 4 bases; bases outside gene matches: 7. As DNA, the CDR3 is TGTGCCACAAGGGACAGCCCTAATCAGCCCCAGCATTTT. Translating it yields CATRDSPNQPQHF.

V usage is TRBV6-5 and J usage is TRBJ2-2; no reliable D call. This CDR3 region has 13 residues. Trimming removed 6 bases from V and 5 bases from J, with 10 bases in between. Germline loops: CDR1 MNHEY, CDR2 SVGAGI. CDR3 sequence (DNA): TGTGCCAGCAGAGTTACTCGTACCGGGGAGCTGTTTTTT. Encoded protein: CASRVTRTGELFF.

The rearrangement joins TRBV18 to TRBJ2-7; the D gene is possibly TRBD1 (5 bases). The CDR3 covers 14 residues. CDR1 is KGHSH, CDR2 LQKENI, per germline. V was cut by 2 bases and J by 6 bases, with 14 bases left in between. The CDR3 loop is CASSPNQQDGEQYV. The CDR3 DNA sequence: TGTGCCAGCTCACCAAACCAACAGGACGGCGAGCAGTACGTC.

The CDR3 nucleotides are TGCAGTGCTAGTCCCGACAGGGCCCATAGCAATCAGCCCCAGCATTTT. Its protein is CSASPDRAHSNQPQHF. V and J are TRBV20-1 and TRBJ1-5; 7 positions match TRBD1. In germline, CDR1 is DFQATT, CDR2 SNEGSKA (reference sequence). With 3 bases clipped from V and 0 bases from J, the junction kept 8 bases outside the gene matches. This CDR3 contains 16 residues.

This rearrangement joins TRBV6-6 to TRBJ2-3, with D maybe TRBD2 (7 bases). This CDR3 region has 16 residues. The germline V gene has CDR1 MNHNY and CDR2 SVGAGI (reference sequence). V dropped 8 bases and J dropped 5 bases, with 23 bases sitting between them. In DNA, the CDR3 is TGTGCCAGCCTCGAGGGGGGGGGCGTCACGGGAGATACGCAGTATTTT. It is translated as CASLEGGGVTGDTQYF.